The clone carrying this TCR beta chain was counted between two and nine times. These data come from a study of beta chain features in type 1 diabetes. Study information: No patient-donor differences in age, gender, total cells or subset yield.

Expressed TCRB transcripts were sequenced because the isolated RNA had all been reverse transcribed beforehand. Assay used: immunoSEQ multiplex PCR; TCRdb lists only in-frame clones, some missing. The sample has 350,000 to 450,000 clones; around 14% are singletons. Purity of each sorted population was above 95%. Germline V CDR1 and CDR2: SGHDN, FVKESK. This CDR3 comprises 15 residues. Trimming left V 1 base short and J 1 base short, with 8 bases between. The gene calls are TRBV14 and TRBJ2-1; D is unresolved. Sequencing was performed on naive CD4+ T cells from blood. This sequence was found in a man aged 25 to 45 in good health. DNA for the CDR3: TGTGCCAGCAGCCAAGCAGCTAGGTCCTACAATGAGCAGTTCTTC. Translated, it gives CASSQAARSYNEQFF.